Listed below are T cell receptor beta chains from one sample, sequenced in a study of shared clonotypes between healthy human individuals. Profiling relied on immunoSEQ multiplex PCR, and the TCRdb table lists in-frame clones only, not all of them. The sample carries over a million clones, around 82% recorded once. The sequenced sample was memory CD4+ T cells from PBMCs. These TCRs come from a man between 18 and 29 years old in good health. Some clones in this sample may be carry-over from other donors' samples. Each CDR3 is given with its conserved first and last residue. The D gene is left open where the match is weak. Some rows mark clone size as missing; the rest say once, few, many or name a class of expanded clone.

V gene: TRBV2
D gene: -
clone size: -
J gene: TRBJ2-6
CDR3 DNA: TGTGCCAGCAGTCCTACCTCTGGGGGAGTCAGCTCTGGGGCCAACGTCCTGACTTTC
CDR3 protein: CASSPTSGGVSSGANVLTF

V gene: TRBV18
D gene: -
clone size: few
J gene: TRBJ2-6
CDR3 DNA: TGTGCCAGCTCACCACAGGGGGTCGCTGGGGCCAACGTCCTGACTTTC
CDR3 protein: CASSPQGVAGANVLTF

V gene: TRBV5-5
D gene: TRBD1
clone size: -
J gene: TRBJ2-5
CDR3 DNA: TGTGCCAGCAGCTGGACAGGGGGCGAGGAGACCCAGTACTTC
CDR3 protein: CASSWTGGEETQYF

V gene: TRBV7-6
D gene: TRBD2
clone size: -
J gene: TRBJ2-7
CDR3 DNA: TGTGCCAGCGACAAGTCGAGTTGGCGGGAGGATTACGAGCAGTACTTC
CDR3 protein: CASDKSSWREDYEQYF

V gene: TRBV7-4
D gene: -
clone size: -
J gene: TRBJ1-3
CDR3 DNA: TGTGCCAGCAGCAAAACTAAAAAGCGATCGAAGGGAAGCTCTGGAAACACCATATATTTT
CDR3 protein: CASSKTKKRSKGSSGNTIYF

V gene: TRBV23-1
D gene: -
clone size: -
J gene: TRBJ2-3
CDR3 DNA: TGCGCCAGCAGGGCTGGACGGCCACCACCAGATACGCAGTATTTT
CDR3 protein: CASRAGRPPPDTQYF

V gene: TRBV6-1
D gene: -
clone size: -
J gene: TRBJ2-1
CDR3 DNA: TGTGCCAGCAGTAGGGTCACCTACAATGAGCAGTTCTTC
CDR3 protein: CASSRVTYNEQFF

V gene: TRBV4-2
D gene: -
clone size: once
J gene: TRBJ1-2
CDR3 DNA: TGTGCCAGCAGCCAAGATAACAGGGCCGGCTACACCTTC
CDR3 protein: CASSQDNRAGYTF

V gene: TRBV7-3
D gene: TRBD2
clone size: -
J gene: TRBJ2-2
CDR3 DNA: TGTGCCAGCAGCCCGTGGTCTAGCGGGACGAACACCGGGGAGCTGTTTTTT
CDR3 protein: CASSPWSSGTNTGELFF

V gene: TRBV5-1
D gene: -
clone size: few
J gene: TRBJ2-7
CDR3 DNA: TGCGCCAGCAGCCTCGACCTCTACGAGCAGTACTTC
CDR3 protein: CASSLDLYEQYF

V gene: TRBV28
D gene: -
clone size: -
J gene: TRBJ2-7
CDR3 DNA: TGTGCCAGCAGTCCGATCTTAGAACGGGACGAGCAGTACTTC
CDR3 protein: CASSPILERDEQYF

V gene: TRBV5-1
D gene: TRBD2
clone size: few
J gene: TRBJ2-2
CDR3 DNA: TGCGCCAGCAGCTTAGGGACTAGCGGGACCGGGGAGCTGTTTTTT
CDR3 protein: CASSLGTSGTGELFF

V gene: TRBV6-1
D gene: -
clone size: -
J gene: TRBJ1-2
CDR3 DNA: TGTGCCAGCAGTGCGGGGAAGTATGGCTACACCTTC
CDR3 protein: CASSAGKYGYTF

V gene: TRBV21-1
D gene: -
clone size: -
J gene: TRBJ1-5
CDR3 DNA: -
CDR3 protein: CASSKAVGRGSICNQPQHF

V gene: TRBV19
D gene: TRBD2
clone size: -
J gene: TRBJ2-5
CDR3 DNA: TGTGCCAGTAGTTCGAGCGGGAGTCAAGAGACCCAGTACTTC
CDR3 protein: CASSSSGSQETQYF

V gene: TRBV28
D gene: TRBD2
clone size: -
J gene: TRBJ2-1
CDR3 DNA: TGTGCCAGCAGTTTGTGGGCTAGCGGGAGGGCGTACAATGAGCAGTTCTTC
CDR3 protein: CASSLWASGRAYNEQFF

V gene: TRBV19
D gene: -
clone size: -
J gene: TRBJ2-7
CDR3 DNA: TGTGCCAGTACCGGTTTCAGAGACGAGCAGTACTTC
CDR3 protein: CASTGFRDEQYF

V gene: TRBV7-2
D gene: -
clone size: -
J gene: TRBJ2-3
CDR3 DNA: TGTGCCAGCAGCTTTTTAGCGGCTAGCACAGATACGCAGTATTTT
CDR3 protein: CASSFLAASTDTQYF

V gene: TRBV2
D gene: TRBD1
clone size: -
J gene: TRBJ1-5
CDR3 DNA: TGTGCCTCCACCAGGGGGGAAAGTCAGCCCCAGCATTTT
CDR3 protein: CASTRGESQPQHF

V gene: TRBV15
D gene: -
clone size: few
J gene: TRBJ1-5
CDR3 DNA: TGTGCCACCAGCGGACCCCAAGGGGGGGGTCAGCCCCAGCATTTT
CDR3 protein: CATSGPQGGGQPQHF

V gene: TRBV18
D gene: -
clone size: -
J gene: TRBJ1-4
CDR3 DNA: TGTGCCAGCTCACCACCGAAGGTTGAAAAACTGTTTTTT
CDR3 protein: CASSPPKVEKLFF

V gene: TRBV6-5
D gene: -
clone size: -
J gene: TRBJ2-5
CDR3 DNA: TGTGCCAGCAGAGGAGACCAAGAGACCCAGTACTTC
CDR3 protein: CASRGDQETQYF

V gene: TRBV4-2
D gene: TRBD2
clone size: few
J gene: TRBJ2-3
CDR3 DNA: TGTGCCAGCAGCCAGAGTGGAGCGGGAGGCACAGATACGCAGTATTTT
CDR3 protein: CASSQSGAGGTDTQYF

V gene: TRBV11-2
D gene: -
clone size: -
J gene: TRBJ2-5
CDR3 DNA: TGTGCCAGCAGCTTAGGCAGAGACCAAGAGACCCAGTACTTC
CDR3 protein: CASSLGRDQETQYF

V gene: TRBV28
D gene: TRBD2
clone size: -
J gene: TRBJ2-3
CDR3 DNA: TGTGCCAGCAGCACTCCTAGCGGGGGCACAGATACGCAGTATTTT
CDR3 protein: CASSTPSGGTDTQYF

V gene: TRBV30
D gene: -
clone size: -
J gene: TRBJ2-6
CDR3 DNA: TGTGCCTGGAGGGCCCCGAGGGCTTCTGGGGCCAACGTCCTGACTTTC
CDR3 protein: CAWRAPRASGANVLTF

V gene: TRBV2
D gene: -
clone size: -
J gene: TRBJ1-4
CDR3 DNA: TGTGCCAGCAGTGAGCAGGGGCCACACCTGTTTTTT
CDR3 protein: CASSEQGPHLFF

V gene: TRBV5-1
D gene: TRBD2
clone size: few
J gene: TRBJ2-3
CDR3 DNA: TGCGCCAGCAGCTGGGGGAGGGAGGGAACAGATACGCAGTATTTT
CDR3 protein: CASSWGREGTDTQYF

V gene: TRBV28
D gene: -
clone size: -
J gene: TRBJ1-2
CDR3 DNA: TGTGCCAGCAGTCGCCAGCTCGCTAACTATGGCTACACCTTC
CDR3 protein: CASSRQLANYGYTF

V gene: TRBV6-5
D gene: TRBD2
clone size: few
J gene: TRBJ2-1
CDR3 DNA: TGTGCCAGCAAGGTAGCGGGAGGGCCGTACAATGAGCAGTTCTTC
CDR3 protein: CASKVAGGPYNEQFF

V gene: TRBV7-2
D gene: -
clone size: many
J gene: TRBJ2-3
CDR3 DNA: TGTGCCAGCAGCTTAGGTTCGAGTAGTGGAGTCACGCAGTATTTT
CDR3 protein: CASSLGSSSGVTQYF

V gene: TRBV5-4
D gene: -
clone size: few
J gene: TRBJ2-4
CDR3 DNA: TGTGCCAGCAGCTCACGTGATGGGGGACAAAACATTCAGTACTTC
CDR3 protein: CASSSRDGGQNIQYF

V gene: TRBV30
D gene: TRBD2
clone size: -
J gene: TRBJ2-7
CDR3 DNA: TGTGCCTGGAGTAGAAAGCTAGCGGCGAACTACGAGCAGTACTTC
CDR3 protein: CAWSRKLAANYEQYF

V gene: TRBV2
D gene: -
clone size: many
J gene: TRBJ1-5
CDR3 DNA: TGTGCCAGCAGTCAAAGGACGATTAATCAGCCCCAGCATTTT
CDR3 protein: CASSQRTINQPQHF

V gene: TRBV7-9
D gene: TRBD2
clone size: few
J gene: TRBJ2-3
CDR3 DNA: TGTGCCAGCAGCTTAGCTAGCGGGGGCACAGATACGCAGTATTTT
CDR3 protein: CASSLASGGTDTQYF